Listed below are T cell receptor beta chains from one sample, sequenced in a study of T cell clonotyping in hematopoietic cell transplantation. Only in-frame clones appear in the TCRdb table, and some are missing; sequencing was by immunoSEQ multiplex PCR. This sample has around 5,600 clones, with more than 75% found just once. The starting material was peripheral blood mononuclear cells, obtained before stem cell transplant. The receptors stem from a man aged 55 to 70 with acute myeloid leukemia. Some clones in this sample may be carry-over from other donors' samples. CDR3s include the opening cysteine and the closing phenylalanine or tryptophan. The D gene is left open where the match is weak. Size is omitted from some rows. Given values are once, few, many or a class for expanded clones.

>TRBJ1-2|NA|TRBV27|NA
TGTGCCAGCGGCCCTCAGGGGAACTATGGCTACACCTTC
CASGPQGNYGYTF
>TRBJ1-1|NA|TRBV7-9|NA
TGTGCCAGCAGCTTTCATGGGGAAAGAGCTTTCTTT
CASSFHGERAFF
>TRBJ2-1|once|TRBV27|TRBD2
TGTGCCAGCAGTTTGTCACTAGCGGGAGCGTACAATGAGCAGTTCTTC
CASSLSLAGAYNEQFF
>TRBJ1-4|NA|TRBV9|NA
TGTGCCAGCAGCGTAGATCCTCGGACCAGGGAAAAACTGTTTTTT
CASSVDPRTREKLFF
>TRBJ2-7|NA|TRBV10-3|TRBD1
TGTGCCATCAGTGAGGGGACAGGGGGCCTCTACGAGCAGTACTTC
CAISEGTGGLYEQYF
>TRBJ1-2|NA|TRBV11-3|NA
TGTGCCAGCAGCTTAGGACAGGCGGACTATGGCTACACCTTC
CASSLGQADYGYTF
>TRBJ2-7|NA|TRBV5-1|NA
TGCGCCAGCAGCTTGGGGACCTATTCTTCCTACGAGCAGTACTTC
CASSLGTYSSYEQYF
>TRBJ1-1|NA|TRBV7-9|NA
TGTGCCAGCAGCTTACCGTTAGGTATGGACACTGAAGCTTTCTTT
CASSLPLGMDTEAFF
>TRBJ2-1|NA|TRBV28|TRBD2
TGTGCCAGCAGGAAACGACTAGCGGGAGGGGATGAGCAGTTCTTC
CASRKRLAGGDEQFF
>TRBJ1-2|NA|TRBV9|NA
TGTGCCAGCAGCCCGCCGACAGGCCCGGGGGGTGGCTACACCTTC
CASSPPTGPGGGYTF
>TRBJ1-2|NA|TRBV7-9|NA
TGTGCCAGCAGCTTAGAGGGACTGGGAGGCTACACCTTC
CASSLEGLGGYTF
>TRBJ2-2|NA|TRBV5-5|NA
TGTGCCAGCTCTTTCACCGGGGAGCTGTTTTTT
CASSFTGELFF
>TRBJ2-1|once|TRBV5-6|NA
TGTGCCAGCAGCTTGTACCAGGGGTGGACTGATGAGCAGTTCTTC
CASSLYQGWTDEQFF
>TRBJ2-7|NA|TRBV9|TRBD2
TGTGCCAGCAGCGTAGCTGTCGGGAGGGCCTACGAGCAGTACTTC
CASSVAVGRAYEQYF
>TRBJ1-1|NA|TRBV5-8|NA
TGTGCCAGCAACCCCGGGACTAACACTGAAGCTTTCTTT
CASNPGTNTEAFF
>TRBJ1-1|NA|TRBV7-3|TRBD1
TGTGCCAGCAGCCCTTCCCAGGGACAGGAAAGTGAAGCTTTCTTT
CASSPSQGQESEAFF
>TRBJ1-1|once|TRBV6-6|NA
TGTGCCAGCAGTTCCCAGCACAGGGATGGTACTGAAGCTTTCTTT
CASSSQHRDGTEAFF
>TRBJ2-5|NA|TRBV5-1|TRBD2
TGCGCCAGCAGCTCGGGACTAGCGGAAGAGACCCAGTACTTC
CASSSGLAEETQYF
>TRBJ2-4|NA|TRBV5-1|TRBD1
TGCGCCAGCAGCCCCGGACAGGGACTCAACATTCAGTACTTC
CASSPGQGLNIQYF
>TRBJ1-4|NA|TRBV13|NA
TGTGCCAGCAGCAGTCGGGTCCTCCGGGAGGAAAAACTGTTTTTT
CASSSRVLREEKLFF
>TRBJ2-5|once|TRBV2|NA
TGTGCCAGCAGTGCATCCGGGGCGCGAGAGACCCAGTACTTC
CASSASGARETQYF
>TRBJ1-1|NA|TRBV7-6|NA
TGTGCCAGCAGCTTAGGGCAGGCTGAAGCTTTCTTT
CASSLGQAEAFF
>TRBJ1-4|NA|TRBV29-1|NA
TGCAGCGTTGAATCCTTAACAACCGCGGCTAATGAAAAACTGTTTTTT
CSVESLTTAANEKLFF
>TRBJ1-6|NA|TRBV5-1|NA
TGCGCCAGCAGCTGGGCGGGGGGATCGAGGTCACCCCTCCACTTT
CASSWAGGSRSPLHF
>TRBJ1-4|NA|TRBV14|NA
TGTGCCAGCAGCCAAGATTTGACACCGAATGAAAAACTGTTTTTT
CASSQDLTPNEKLFF
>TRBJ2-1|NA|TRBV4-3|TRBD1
TGCGCCAGCAGCCTGTGGGGACAGGTTGACAATGAGCAGTTCTTC
CASSLWGQVDNEQFF
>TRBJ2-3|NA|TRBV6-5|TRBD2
TGTGCCAGCAGTTACTCTGGGGGGGTCACAGATACGCAGTATTTT
CASSYSGGVTDTQYF
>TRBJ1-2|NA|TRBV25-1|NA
TGTGCCAGCAGGTCCGGGACAAACTATGGCTACACCTTC
CASRSGTNYGYTF
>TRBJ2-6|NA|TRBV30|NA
TGTGCCTGGAGTTTCTCTGGGGCCAACGTCCTGACTTTC
CAWSFSGANVLTF
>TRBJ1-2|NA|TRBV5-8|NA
TGTGCCAGCAGCCGGGGGTCGGGGCATGGCTACACCTTC
CASSRGSGHGYTF
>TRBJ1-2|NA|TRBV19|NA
TGTGCCAGTAGTATGGGACCTATCTATGGCTACACCTTC
CASSMGPIYGYTF
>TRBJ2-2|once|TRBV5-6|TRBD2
TGTGCCAGCAGCTTCCGGACTAGCGGGGTTATGAACACCGGGGAGCTGTTTTTT
CASSFRTSGVMNTGELFF
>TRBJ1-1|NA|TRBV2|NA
TGTGCCAGCAATACGGGAAACACTGAAGCTTTCTTT
CASNTGNTEAFF
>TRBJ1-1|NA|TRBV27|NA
TGTGCCAGCAGCCAAGTCCGGGACACCGAAGCTTTCTTT
CASSQVRDTEAFF
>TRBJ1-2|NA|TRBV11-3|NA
TGTGCCAGCAGCTTGGGGCAGCCTCGATATGGCTACACCTTC
CASSLGQPRYGYTF
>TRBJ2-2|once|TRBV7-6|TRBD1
TGTGCCAGCAGCTGGAGACAGGGGGCTATTAGCGCCGGGGAGCTGTTTTTT
CASSWRQGAISAGELFF
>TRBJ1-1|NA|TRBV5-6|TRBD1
TGTGCCAGCAGCCGGACAGGGGGCGTTTTGAACACTGAAGCTTTCTTT
CASSRTGGVLNTEAFF
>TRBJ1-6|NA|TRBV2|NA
TGTGCCGCGGGACACGATAATTCACCCCTCCACTTT
CAAGHDNSPLHF
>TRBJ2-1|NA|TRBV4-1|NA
TGCGCCAGCAGCCAAGATAGGATAGAGCCCCTGGAGCAGTTCTTC
CASSQDRIEPLEQFF
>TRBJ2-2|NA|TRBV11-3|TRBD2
TGTGCCAGCGCAAAGCGGGGGGCCGTTAACACCGGGGAGCTGTTTTTT
CASAKRGAVNTGELFF
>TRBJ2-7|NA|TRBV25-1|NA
TGTGCCAGCACCGGGACCTACGAGCAGTACTTC
CASTGTYEQYF
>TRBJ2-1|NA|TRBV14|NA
TGTGCCAGCAGCCCTGGACTATTTTACAATGAGCAGTTCTTC
CASSPGLFYNEQFF
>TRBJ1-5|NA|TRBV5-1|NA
TGCGCCAGCAGCTTGGTTGGGGGCAGCAATCAGCCCCAGCATTTT
CASSLVGGSNQPQHF
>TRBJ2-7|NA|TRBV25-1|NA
TGTGCCAGCAGCCATTTCGGGACCGAAACCTACGAGCAGTACTTC
CASSHFGTETYEQYF
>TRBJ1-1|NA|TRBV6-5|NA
TGTGCCAGCAGTGAGACGGGAAACACTGAAGCTTTCTTT
CASSETGNTEAFF
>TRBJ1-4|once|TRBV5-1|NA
TGCGCCAGCAGCTTATCCAGGGGTGCTGAAAAACTGTTTTTT
CASSLSRGAEKLFF
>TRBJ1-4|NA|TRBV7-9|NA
TGTGCCAGCAGCGGGGGAGGGTTTGGAGAAAAACTGTTTTTT
CASSGGGFGEKLFF
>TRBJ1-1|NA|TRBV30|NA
TGTGCCTGGAGTGTCTTGGTGACAGTTGGGATGAACACTGAAGCTTTCTTT
CAWSVLVTVGMNTEAFF
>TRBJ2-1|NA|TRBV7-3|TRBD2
TGTGCCAGCAGTTCCAGCGGGAGCGGGTACAATGAGCAGTTCTTC
CASSSSGSGYNEQFF
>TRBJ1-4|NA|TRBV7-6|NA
TGTGCCAGCAGCTTAAATCCCTCTGGGGGGGCAACTAATGAAAAACTGTTTTTT
CASSLNPSGGATNEKLFF
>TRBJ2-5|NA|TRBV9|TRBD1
TGTGCCAGCACCGCGACAGGGGCGGACGGAGAGACCCAGTACTTC
CASTATGADGETQYF
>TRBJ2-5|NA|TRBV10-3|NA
TGTGCCATCAGGGCTACTGAGACCCAGTACTTC
CAIRATETQYF
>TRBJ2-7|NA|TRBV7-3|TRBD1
TGTGCCAGCAGCTTGACAGGGGGTATCTACGAGCAGTACTTC
CASSLTGGIYEQYF
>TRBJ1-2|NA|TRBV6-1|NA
TGTGCCAGCAGTGAGGACAGAACTCTATATGGCTACACCTTC
CASSEDRTLYGYTF
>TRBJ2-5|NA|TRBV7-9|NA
TGTGCCAGCACGGGGCAGGAGACCCAGTACTTC
CASTGQETQYF
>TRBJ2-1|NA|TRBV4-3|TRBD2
TGCGCCAGCAGCCAAGCGGCTAGCGGCATAGGTGAGCAGTTCTTC
CASSQAASGIGEQFF
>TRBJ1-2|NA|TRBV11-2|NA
TGTGCCAGCAGCTTAGATCGCAAGGACCTCTATGGCTACACCTTC
CASSLDRKDLYGYTF
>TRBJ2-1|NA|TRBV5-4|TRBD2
TGTGCCAGCAGCGGGAGGACTAGCGGGAGGGCCAATGAGCAGTTCTTC
CASSGRTSGRANEQFF
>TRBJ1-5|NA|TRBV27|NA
TGTGCCAGCAGCGAGGGACCGGTCAATCAGCCCCAGCATTTT
CASSEGPVNQPQHF